This passage covers 2 T cell receptor beta chains from one sample sequenced in a study of blood T cells in healthy people across ages. Next came a second PCR, run for about 7 to 12 cycles, which used a sample-barcoded 5' primer along with a J-beta primer mix. Using its own MiXCR run on the 5' RACE reads, TCRdb lists one record per CDR3 protein. The sample holds some 1.5 million distinct CDR3 sequences, under 30% seen once. What was sequenced was blood. Receptors were obtained from a woman in her 30s in good health.

This sequence joins TRBV10-3 and TRBJ2-3, with 7 bases fitting TRBD1. The CDR3 totals 14 residues. CDR1 is ENHRY, CDR2 SYGVKD, per germline. The ends lost 7 bases at V and 2 bases at J; junction bases unmatched: 6. In DNA form, the CDR3 reads TGTGCCATCAAAAGGGGGCAGGACACAGATACGCAGTATTTT. It translates to CAIKRGQDTDTQYF.

Only a few counts were recorded for this clonotype. The chain is built from TRBV5-1 and TRBJ1-3; the D is unclear. The CDR3 contains 19 residues. Germline CDR1 and CDR2: SGHRS and YFSETQ. The V end lost 4 bases, the J end lost 0 bases, and 23 bases lay between the germline ends. CDR3 loop: CASSPSSGFATLSGNTIYF. CDR3 coding DNA: TGCGCCAGCAGCCCAAGTTCAGGTTTCGCTACTCTCTCTGGAAACACCATATATTTT.